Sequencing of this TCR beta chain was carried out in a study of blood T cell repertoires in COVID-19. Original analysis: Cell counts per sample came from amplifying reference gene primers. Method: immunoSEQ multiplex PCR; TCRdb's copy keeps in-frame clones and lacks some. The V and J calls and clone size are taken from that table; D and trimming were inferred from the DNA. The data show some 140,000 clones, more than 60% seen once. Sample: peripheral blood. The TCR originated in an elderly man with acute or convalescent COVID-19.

CDR3 protein: CASSVGGFTYEQYF. In DNA, the CDR3 is TGTGCCAGCAGTGTCGGGGGGTTCACCTACGAGCAGTACTTC. The rearrangement joins TRBV2 to TRBJ2-7, with TRBD2 matching 7 bases. From germline, CDR1 is SNHLY and CDR2 FYNNEI. The CDR3 has 14 residues. The ends lost 4 bases at V and 2 bases at J; junction bases unmatched: 5.